This entry concerns a single T cell receptor beta chain. Its antigen is not known. This sample was taken from a study of CD8 T cells in Susac syndrome. Overall study findings and caveats: The study acknowledged a relatively small number of individuals in its TCR sequencing and HLA analysis.

This CDR3 spans 15 amino acids. Germline CDR1 and CDR2: SGHTA and FQGNSA. Losses at the gene ends were 5 bases for V and 2 bases for J; bases not matched to a gene: 5. Reverse transcription of roughly 0.5 to 1 ug RNA was performed with random hexamers. An immunoSEQ multiplex PCR amplified TCR beta CDR3 over 54 Vbeta and 13 Jbeta. TCRdb processed the immunoSEQ multiplex PCR reads anew with MiXCR; each CDR3 protein has one entry. The sample records about 180,000 distinct CDR3 sequences, 85% to 95% being singletons. Sequences were obtained from CD4+ T cells from PBMCs. The chain has TRBV7-2 and TRBJ2-1; 8 positions match TRBD1. The sequence came from a human donor with multiple sclerosis. CDR3 in DNA: TGTGCCAGCAGCATGACAGGGGAGGCCTACAATGAGCAGTTCTTC. It translates to CASSMTGEAYNEQFF.